These 10 T cell receptor beta chains share one sample of origin, sequenced in a study of OX40 agonist ivuxolimab in advanced cancers. Data came from immunoSEQ multiplex PCR; TCRdb stores just in-frame clones and leaves some out. The repertoire includes about 63,000 clones, about 88% of them detected once, and approximately 0.8% sits in the top ten. This sample comprised CD4+ or CD8+ T cells sorted from blood, obtained in a trial of the OX40 agonist ivuxolimab. These TCRs come from an adult with an advanced solid tumor such as melanoma, head and neck, liver or kidney cancer.

The CDR3, as DNA: TGTGCCAGCAGCACAGGGGGTTATAACGAGCAGTACTTC. Translation: CASSTGGYNEQYF. V usage is TRBV7-3 and J usage is TRBJ2-7; TRBD1 matches at 8 bases. Germline V gene sequence: CDR1 SGHTA, CDR2 FQGTGA. With 5 bases clipped from V and 5 bases from J, the junction kept 5 bases outside the gene matches. The CDR3 covers 13 residues.

V and J are TRBV15 and TRBJ2-6; D is possibly TRBD1 or TRBD2 (5 bases each). The CDR3 is made up of 16 amino acids. Trimming removed 7 bases from V and 0 bases from J, with 13 bases in between. Germline CDR1 LNHNV, CDR2 YYDKDF (reference sequence). CDR3 sequence reads: CATTQGRTSGANVLTF. For the CDR3, the DNA is TGTGCCACCACCCAGGGACGAACCTCTGGGGCCAACGTCCTGACTTTC.

The rearrangement links TRBV15 to TRBJ2-5, with D uncertain. The CDR3 runs 12 residues. Germline CDR1 LNHNV, CDR2 YYDKDF (reference sequence). The V end was cut by 4 bases, the J end by 1 base, with 4 bases between. The CDR3 region is CATSTAQETQYF. The CDR3 DNA follows: TGTGCCACCAGCACCGCCCAAGAGACCCAGTACTTC.

V is TRBV7-9 and J is TRBJ2-7, with D possibly called TRBD1 or TRBD2 (6 bases each). The CDR3 length is 13 residues. Germline CDR1 reads SEHNR; CDR2 reads FQNEAQ (reference sequence). The V gene lost 5 bases and the J gene lost 6 bases, with 14 bases spanning the gap. The CDR3 loop reads CASSPLQGGEQYF. The CDR3 coding sequence is TGTGCCAGCAGCCCACTACAGGGAGGCGAGCAGTACTTC.

The gene calls are TRBV30 and TRBJ2-7; 8 bases map to TRBD1. The CDR3 runs 14 residues. The junction had 11 bases not matched to a gene; V was cut back by 8 bases and J by 2 bases. Looked up from germline, CDR1 is GTSNPN and CDR2 is SVGIG (reference sequence). In nucleotides, the CDR3 is TGTGCCCAAACCCGGACAGGGTCCCCCTACGAGCAGTACTTC. This sequence encodes CAQTRTGSPYEQYF.

The chain couples TRBV5-5 to TRBJ2-1; the D is unclear. Deletions cut 4 bases from V and 4 bases from J, with 15 bases between. The CDR3 has 15 residues. Germline assignment: CDR1 SGHKS and CDR2 YYEKEE (reference sequence). CDR3 DNA sequence: TGTGCCAGCAGCATGATCCGCGGCCAATACAATGAGCAGTTCTTC. Translated: CASSMIRGQYNEQFF.

The rearrangement links TRBV11-2 to TRBJ1-4, with TRBD1 as a possible D gene (6 bases). V was pared by 5 bases and J by 8 bases, with 18 bases between. The V gene's germline CDR1 is SGHAT and CDR2 FQNNGV. This CDR3 has 15 residues. CDR3 protein: CASSHTYGGSEKLFF. The CDR3 DNA follows: TGTGCCAGCAGCCATACCTACGGGGGCTCAGAAAAACTGTTTTTT.

This sequence joins TRBV5-5 and TRBJ2-7; D uncertain. Per germline, CDR1 SGHKS and CDR2 YYEKEE (reference sequence). The CDR3 loop spans 14 amino acids. Trimming pared 1 base from V and 2 bases from J, leaving 10 bases between. CDR3 sequence reads: CASSLNRPPYEQYF. The CDR3 DNA reads as TGTGCCAGCAGCTTGAACCGCCCCCCCTACGAGCAGTACTTC.

The genes are TRBV10-3 and TRBJ2-5; D uncertain. The CDR3 spans 12 residues. V lost 6 bases, J lost 0 bases, and 5 bases lay in between. Germline V gene data show CDR1 as ENHRY and CDR2 as SYGVKD. The CDR3 region is CAISTDQETQYF. The CDR3, as DNA: TGTGCCATCAGCACAGACCAAGAGACCCAGTACTTC.

V is TRBV7-2 and J is TRBJ2-1, with D uncertain. Germline lookup yields CDR1 SGHTA and CDR2 FQGNSA. The CDR3 has 10 residues. V dropped 2 bases and J dropped 12 bases, with 5 bases sitting between them. The CDR3 sequence is CASSLKPQFF. CDR3 DNA sequence: TGTGCCAGCAGCTTAAAACCGCAGTTCTTC.